One and the same sample provided the 29 T cell receptor beta chains below, sequenced in a study of blood T cell repertoires in COVID-19. Method: immunoSEQ multiplex PCR; TCRdb's copy keeps in-frame clones and lacks some. The sample consists of some 120,000 clones, 88% of them appearing once. The specimen was peripheral blood. The receptor source for this set is a woman aged 45-65 years with active or convalescent COVID-19.

This clone was counted once. This chain uses TRBV6-5 with TRBJ1-6, with no clear D. This CDR3 region has 13 residues. CDR1 MNHEY and CDR2 SVGAGI come from the germline V gene. Trimming removed 7 bases at V and 8 bases at J, with 12 bases between. The CDR3 sequence: CASNNGRDSPLHF. The CDR3 nucleotides read TGTGCCAGCAACAACGGGAGGGATTCACCCCTCCACTTT.

V usage is TRBV9 and J usage is TRBJ2-3; 8 bases line up with TRBD1. CDR1 and CDR2 from the germline V gene are SGDLS and YYNGEE. The trim removed 4 bases at V and 4 bases at J, leaving 8 bases unmatched. CDR3 length: 15 amino acids. The CDR3 bases are TGTGCCAGCAGCTTAACAGGGGGGTTGTCAGATACGCAGTATTTT. As protein: CASSLTGGLSDTQYF. Supplemented by reference TRBV9 and TRBJ2-3, the full variable domain reads DSGVTQTPKHLITATGQRVTLRCSPRSGDLSVYWYQQSLDQGLQFLIQYYNGEERAKGNILERFSAQQFPDLHSELNLSSLELGDSALYFCASSLTGGLSDTQYFGPGTRLTVL.

The chain carries TRBV5-1 and TRBJ1-4, with TRBD1 as a possible D gene (6 bases). The germline V and J ends were trimmed by 2 bases and 0 bases, with 11 bases remaining between them. Germline values: CDR1 SGHRS, CDR2 YFSETQ. The CDR3 has 16 residues. CDR3 sequence (DNA): TGCGCCAGCAGCTTTGGGGGCACTGCAACTAATGAAAAACTGTTTTTT. Encoded protein: CASSFGGTATNEKLFF.

This clone was counted a few times. The V call is TRBV5-4, the J call TRBJ1-6; 7 bases match TRBD1. In germline, CDR1 is SGHNT, CDR2 YYREEE (reference sequence). Unmatched junction bases numbered 5, after V lost 4 bases and J lost 7 bases. The CDR3 runs to 14 residues. CDR3 DNA sequence: TGTGCCAGCAGCCCAGGGACAGTCAATTCACCCCTCCACTTT. Protein sequence: CASSPGTVNSPLHF.

The chain uses TRBV30 and TRBJ1-1, with a tentative D call TRBD1 (5 bases). V lost 2 bases to trimming and J lost 5 bases, with 15 bases between them. The CDR3 has 14 residues. Per the germline V gene, CDR1 is GTSNPN and CDR2 is SVGIG (reference sequence). The CDR3 loop is CAWSRRGGRTEAFF. CDR3 sequence (DNA): TGTGCCTGGAGTAGGAGGGGTGGAAGGACTGAAGCTTTCTTT.

The V gene is TRBV10-3, the J gene TRBJ1-3, with 10 bases matching TRBD1. Germline lookup yields CDR1 ENHRY and CDR2 SYGVKD. With V trimmed by 5 bases and J by 4 bases, 11 bases remained unmatched. This CDR3 region has 17 residues. The CDR3 DNA reads as TGTGCCATCAGTCCTAGGACAGGGGGAATTGGGGGAAACACCATATATTTT. This gives the protein CAISPRTGGIGGNTIYF.

The V call is TRBV6-5, the J call TRBJ2-7; 11 nucleotides line up with TRBD2. J gave up 5 bases and V 5 bases, and 5 bases lay outside the gene matches. The CDR3 totals 14 residues. In germline, CDR1 is MNHEY, CDR2 SVGAGI. The CDR3 sequence is CASSPTSGSHEQYF. In DNA, the CDR3 is TGTGCCAGCAGTCCTACTAGCGGGAGCCACGAGCAGTACTTC.

The rearrangement uses TRBV1 and TRBJ2-1; TRBD2 is taken as the D call from the table, unchecked against the DNA. TRBV1 is reported as a pseudogene. The CDR3 consists of 16 residues. This CDR3 is CTSSQEKAGWYNEQFF. Here the CDR3 DNA reads TGCACCAGCAGCCAAGAAAAAGCGGGATGGTACAATGAGCAGTTCTTC.

The J gene is TRBJ2-2, the V gene TRBV28, with D uncertain. This CDR3 is 13 amino acids long. Per the germline V gene, CDR1 is MDHEN and CDR2 is SYDVKM. Trimming took 5 bases from V and 6 from J, leaving 10 bases between them. This CDR3 reads CASSHYSAGELFF. The CDR3 nucleotides read TGTGCCAGCAGTCATTATTCGGCCGGGGAGCTGTTTTTT. The complete variable domain, with remaining parts taken from reference TRBV28 and TRBJ2-2, reads DVKVTQSSRYLVKRTGEKVFLECVQDMDHENMFWYRQDPGLGLRLIYFSYDVKMKEKGDIPEGYSVSREKKERFSLILESASTNQTSMYLCASSHYSAGELFFGEGSRLTVL.

This clone was counted a single time. The chain uses TRBV19 and TRBJ2-1; 9 bases agree with TRBD2. V dropped 7 bases and J dropped 4; count of bases not matched to a gene: 5. Germline CDR1 is LNHDA and CDR2 is SQIVND (reference sequence). The CDR3 runs to 14 residues. The CDR3 bases are TGTGCCAGTAAAAACCTAGCGGGATACAATGAGCAGTTCTTC. Translation gives CASKNLAGYNEQFF.

This clone has only a few counts. The chain combines TRBV28 with TRBJ1-3; D unclear. Trimming pared 1 base from V and 3 bases from J, leaving 7 bases between. Germline V gene lookup returns CDR1 MDHEN and CDR2 SYDVKM. There are 14 residues in the CDR3. The CDR3 sequence: CASSLSGYGNTIYF. The DNA for the CDR3 is TGTGCCAGCAGTTTATCGGGTTATGGAAACACCATATATTTT.

The chain has TRBV27 and TRBJ1-1; 9 nucleotides match TRBD1. Trimming cost V 5 bases and J 9 bases; bases outside gene matches: 13. The CDR3 totals 15 residues. The germline V gene encodes CDR1 MNHEY and CDR2 SMNVEV (reference sequence). CDR3 region: CASSGGDRVGLQAFF. CDR3 DNA sequence: TGTGCCAGCAGTGGAGGGGACAGGGTCGGGCTTCAAGCTTTCTTT.

This clone showed up just once. The chain joins TRBV5-1 to TRBJ1-3; possible D gene TRBD1, 5 bases. CDR3 size: 17 residues. V gave up 1 base and J gave up 1 base, with 15 bases separating them. Germline-derived CDR1 and CDR2 are SGHRS and YFSETQ. In nucleotides, the CDR3 is TGCGCCAGCAGCTTGTTGTCAGGGCTCGGGTCTGGAAACACCATATATTTT. Translation gives CASSLLSGLGSGNTIYF. Full variable domain (missing parts from reference TRBV5-1 and TRBJ1-3): KAGVTQTPRYLIKTRGQQVTLSCSPISGHRSVSWYQQTPGQGLQFLFEYFSETQRNKGNFPGRFSGRQFSNSRSEMNVSTLELGDSALYLCASSLLSGLGSGNTIYFGEGSWLTVV.

This chain connects TRBV7-2 to TRBJ2-2; TRBD1 aligns across 9 bases. The CDR3 extends over 15 amino acids. The V and J ends lost 6 bases and 3 bases, in that order; junction bases with no gene match: 5. The germline V gene has CDR1 SGHTA and CDR2 FQGNSA. The CDR3 loop reads CASSRQGVDTGELFF. DNA of the CDR3: TGTGCCAGCAGTAGACAGGGGGTGGACACCGGGGAGCTGTTTTTT.

V gene TRBV6-6 combines with J gene TRBJ2-7, with TRBD1 as a possible D gene (6 bases). The CDR3 consists of 13 residues. Deletions cut 2 bases from V and 4 bases from J, with 9 bases between. Germline V gene data show CDR1 as MNHNY and CDR2 as SVGAGI (reference sequence). The CDR3 nucleotides are TGTGCCAGCAGTTACGACAGGACTTACGAGCAGTACTTC. As protein: CASSYDRTYEQYF.

The chain combines TRBV11-3 with TRBJ2-1; TRBD2 matches at 7 bases. CDR1 and CDR2 (germline): SGHNT, YENEEA. The V and J ends lost 4 bases and 0 bases, in that order; junction bases with no gene match: 3. The CDR3 is 15 residues long. CDR3 sequence: CASSYGGGSYNEQFF. The CDR3 nucleotides are TGTGCCAGCAGCTACGGCGGGGGCTCCTACAATGAGCAGTTCTTC.

The V gene is TRBV6-5, the J gene TRBJ1-5; D not certain. Deletions cut 8 bases from V and 0 bases from J, with 14 bases between. Germline assignment: CDR1 MNHEY and CDR2 SVGAGI. The CDR3 contains 15 residues. Here the CDR3 DNA reads TGTGCCAGCCTCGTAAGCGCAGATAGCAATCAGCCCCAGCATTTT. Amino acids: CASLVSADSNQPQHF.

DNA of the CDR3: TGTGCCTGGAGTGTACAGGGAAACACTGAAGCTTTCTTT. It specifies CAWSVQGNTEAFF. The gene calls are TRBV30 and TRBJ1-1, with D possibly being TRBD1 (6 bases). The CDR3 is made up of 13 amino acids. CDR1 and CDR2 (germline): GTSNPN, SVGIG (reference sequence). V lost 0 bases and J 2 bases, leaving 7 bases between the germline ends. Supplemented by reference TRBV30 and TRBJ1-1, the full variable domain reads SQTIHQWPATLVQPVGSPLSLECTVEGTSNPNLYWYRQAAGRGLQLLFYSVGIGQISSEVPQNLSASRPQDRQFILSSKKLLLSDSGFYLCAWSVQGNTEAFFGQGTRLTVV.

J is TRBJ1-3 and V is TRBV12-3 or TRBV12-4; 9 nucleotides agree with TRBD1. V trimming: 6 bases; J trimming: 8 bases; junction bases outside the gene matches: 5. The CDR3 contains 13 residues. The CDR3 nucleotides read TGTGCCAGCAGCCACAGGGGGCGGGACACCATATATTTT. This encodes CASSHRGRDTIYF.

This clone was counted a single time. The rearrangement links TRBV20-1 to TRBJ1-1, with TRBD1 as a possible D gene (6 bases). Per germline, CDR1 DFQATT and CDR2 SNEGSKA (reference sequence). The CDR3 spans 14 residues. V lost 3 bases to trimming and J lost 0 bases, with 11 bases between them. CDR3 protein: CSASWGLVNTEAFF. The CDR3 DNA reads TGCAGTGCTAGTTGGGGGCTCGTGAACACTGAAGCTTTCTTT.

This rearrangement joins TRBV6-5 to TRBJ1-2; 12 bases are a match to TRBD1. The CDR3 spans 14 residues. Germline assignment: CDR1 MNHEY and CDR2 SVGAGI. V dropped 6 bases and J dropped 6; count of bases not matched to a gene: 5. The CDR3 is CASRAGTGGHGYTF. The DNA for the CDR3 is TGTGCCAGCAGGGCCGGGACAGGGGGCCATGGCTACACCTTC.

This chain uses TRBV6-2 or TRBV6-3 with TRBJ2-1; the match to TRBD2 covers 7 bases. The CDR3 has 13 amino acids. Trimming removed 5 bases from V and 4 bases from J; junction bases left unmatched: 2. Germline V gives CDR1 MNHEY, CDR2 SVGEGT. CDR3 in DNA: TGTGCCAGCAGTCGGGACTATTACAATGAGCAGTTCTTC. Protein sequence: CASSRDYYNEQFF.

The rearrangement links TRBV19 to TRBJ2-7; D call uncertain. Per the germline V gene, CDR1 is LNHDA and CDR2 is SQIVND (reference sequence). There are 11 residues in the CDR3. V was pared by 6 bases and J by 1 base, with 4 bases between. The CDR3 DNA follows: TGTGCCAGTAGAGAGTCCTACGAGCAGTACTTC. Its translation is CASRESYEQYF. Drawing the rest from reference TRBV19 and TRBJ2-7, the complete variable domain is DGGITQSPKYLFRKEGQNVTLSCEQNLNHDAMYWYRQDPGQGLRLIYYSQIVNDFQKGDIAEGYSVSREKKESFPLTVTSAQKNPTAFYLCASRESYEQYFGPGTRLTVT.

The chain links TRBV28 to TRBJ2-7; D gene ambiguous. Trimming removed 4 bases from V and 3 bases from J, with 7 bases in between. Germline V gene sequence: CDR1 MDHEN, CDR2 SYDVKM. This CDR3 is built from 12 residues. CDR3 DNA: TGTGCCAGCAGTTCGACACGCTACGAGCAGTACTTC. Protein sequence: CASSSTRYEQYF. The full variable domain, its missing parts supplied by reference TRBV28 and TRBJ2-7, is DVKVTQSSRYLVKRTGEKVFLECVQDMDHENMFWYRQDPGLGLRLIYFSYDVKMKEKGDIPEGYSVSREKKERFSLILESASTNQTSMYLCASSSTRYEQYFGPGTRLTVT.

The rearrangement links TRBV7-9 to TRBJ1-4; TRBD1 agrees at 8 bases. Germline V gene lookup returns CDR1 SEHNR and CDR2 FQNEAQ (reference sequence). V lost 5 bases to trimming and J lost 7 bases; unmatched junction nucleotides: 6. The CDR3 is made up of 14 amino acids. Here the CDR3 reads CASSDGTGGEKLFF. For the CDR3, the DNA is TGTGCCAGCAGCGACGGGACAGGCGGTGAAAAACTGTTTTTT.

The rearrangement links TRBV10-3 to TRBJ1-2, with 7 bases aligning to TRBD1. Germline V CDR1 and CDR2: ENHRY, SYGVKD. The CDR3 contains 15 residues. V lost 2 bases and J lost 4; bases outside the gene matches: 7. DNA for the CDR3: TGTGCCATCAGTGAGAGTTTGACAGGGACCTATGGCTACACCTTC. Its translation: CAISESLTGTYGYTF.

The gene calls are TRBV19 and TRBJ2-1; TRBD2 matches at 16 bases. Germline-derived CDR1 and CDR2 are LNHDA and SQIVND (reference sequence). The V segment lost 3 bases and the J segment 8 bases; nucleotides outside the gene matches: 10. The CDR3 runs 18 residues. Here the CDR3 reads CASSIGGGLAGGPYEQFF. CDR3 nucleotide sequence: TGTGCCAGTAGTATCGGAGGGGGACTAGCGGGAGGGCCTTATGAGCAGTTCTTC.

The chain is built from TRBV7-6 and TRBJ2-1; 12 positions agree with TRBD2. The CDR3 is made up of 16 amino acids. V shed 5 bases and J 5 bases; nucleotides not matched to a gene: 7. Germline values: CDR1 SGHVS, CDR2 FNYEAQ. The CDR3 here is CASSVRLAGVDNEQFF. CDR3 nucleotide sequence: TGTGCCAGCAGCGTGAGACTAGCGGGAGTGGACAATGAGCAGTTCTTC.

The chain couples TRBV30 to TRBJ2-7, with a possible D match to TRBD1 (6 bases). Trimming left V 2 bases short and J 3 bases short, with 23 bases between. Germline CDR1 GTSNPN, CDR2 SVGIG (reference sequence). The CDR3 contains 17 residues. The DNA for the CDR3 is TGTGCCTGGAGTCTACGCCTGATGAGGACAGAACTCTACGAGCAGTACTTC. The encoded protein is CAWSLRLMRTELYEQYF.